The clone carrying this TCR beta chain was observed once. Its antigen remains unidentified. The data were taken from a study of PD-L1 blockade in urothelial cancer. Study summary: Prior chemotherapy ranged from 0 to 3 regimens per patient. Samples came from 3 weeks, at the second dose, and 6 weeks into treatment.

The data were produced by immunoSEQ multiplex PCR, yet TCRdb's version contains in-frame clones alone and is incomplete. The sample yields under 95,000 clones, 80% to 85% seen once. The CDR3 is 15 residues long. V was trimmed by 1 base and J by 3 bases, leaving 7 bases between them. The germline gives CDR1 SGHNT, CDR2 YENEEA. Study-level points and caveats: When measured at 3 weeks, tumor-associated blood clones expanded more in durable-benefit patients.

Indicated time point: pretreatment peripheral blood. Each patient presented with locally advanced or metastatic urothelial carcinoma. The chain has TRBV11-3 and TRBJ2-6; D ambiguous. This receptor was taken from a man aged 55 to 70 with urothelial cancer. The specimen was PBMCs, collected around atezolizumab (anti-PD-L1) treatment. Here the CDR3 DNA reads TGTGCCAGCAGCTTAGGGCAGAATGGGGCCAACGTCCTGACTTTC. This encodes CASSLGQNGANVLTF.